This T cell receptor beta chain was retrieved from a study of CD8 T cells in Susac syndrome. Study-level findings and limits: In its TCR sequencing and HLA analysis, the study acknowledged that the number of individuals was relatively small.

Unmatched junction bases numbered 11, after V lost 6 bases and J lost 4 bases. The CDR3 length is 15 residues. Germline CDR1 DFQATT, CDR2 SNEGSKA (reference sequence). Sequencing of TCR beta was carried out in blood CD8+ and CD4+ T cells. Purification of the CD8+ and CD4+ T cells relied on negative isolation, and TEMRA cells underwent FACS enrichment. A word on this clonotype: Its target is not known.

With random hexamers, reverse transcription was performed on about 0.5 to 1 ug of RNA. The amplification used immunoSEQ multiplex PCR on TCR beta CDR3; it spanned 54 Vbeta and 13 Jbeta. From the immunoSEQ multiplex PCR reads, TCRdb called clonotypes with MiXCR, one entry per CDR3 protein. The sample yields 170,000 or so distinct CDR3 sequences, around 95% seen once. Input material: CD8+ T cells from PBMCs. The chain has TRBV20-1 and TRBJ2-3, with TRBD1 matching 9 bases. The TCR originated in a human donor with multiple sclerosis. The CDR3 DNA reads as TGCAGTGCAAGAAGGACGGACAGGGGCCCAGATACGCAGTATTTT. This gives the protein CSARRTDRGPDTQYF.